This T cell receptor beta chain was found in a study of T cells expressing NK-cell markers. After re-calling the 5' RACE reads, TCRdb lists one entry per CDR3 protein, DNA absent. In total, the table holds 300,000 or so distinct CDR3 sequences. Germline assignment: CDR1 MDHEN and CDR2 SYDVKM. The CDR3 consists of 13 residues. The sequenced sample consisted of blood T cells: a sorted CD56 or NKG2C T cell subset, CD4+ or CD8+ T cells, or bulk PBMC T cells (not recorded which). V gene TRBV28 combines with J gene TRBJ1-4; the TRBD1 assignment by TCRdb is unverifiable without DNA. This sequence was found in a woman between 18 and 69 years old in good health. CDR3 in amino acids: CASSFAGREKLFF.